A selection of T cell receptor beta chains follows, all from one sample in a study of memory CD4+ T cells and cytomegalovirus serostatus. The assay was immunoSEQ multiplex PCR, and TCRdb's table has in-frame clones only and misses some. The repertoire consists of under 55,000 clones, with around four fifths occurring once and the leading ten covering around 0.61%. What was sequenced was memory CD4+ T cells from blood. Receptors were obtained from an adult in good health and CMV-seronegative. CDR3s include the opening cysteine and the closing phenylalanine or tryptophan. A D gene is named only where the DNA matches it firmly. Clone size is given for some rows only: seen once, a few or many times, or a class if the clone is expanded.

v_gene	d_gene	abundance	j_gene	CDR3aa	CDR3nt
TRBV2	NA	NA	TRBJ1-2	CASRRAVSAYGYTF	TGTGCCAGCAGACGGGCGGTGAGCGCCTATGGCTACACCTTC
TRBV19	TRBD1	NA	TRBJ1-2	CASSARDSYGYTF	TGTGCCAGTAGTGCCCGGGACAGCTATGGCTACACCTTC
TRBV4-2	TRBD1	few	TRBJ2-2	CASSQGTGRGTGELFF	TGTGCCAGCAGCCAGGGGACAGGGAGGGGGACCGGGGAGCTGTTTTTT
TRBV6-5	NA	once	TRBJ2-5	CASSYEGVGGSETQYF	TGTGCCAGCAGTTACGAGGGGGTCGGGGGTTCGGAGACCCAGTACTTC
TRBV4-2	TRBD2	NA	TRBJ2-2	CASSQWTSGRMVELFF	TGTGCCAGCAGCCAATGGACTAGCGGGAGAATGGTGGAGCTGTTTTTT
TRBV27	NA	NA	TRBJ2-3	CASSLISARRVADTQYF	TGTGCCAGCAGTTTAATCTCCGCCAGGAGGGTTGCAGATACGCAGTATTTT
TRBV7-8	TRBD2	NA	TRBJ2-1	CASSLGLAGSSYNEQFF	TGTGCCAGCAGCTTAGGACTAGCGGGGAGCTCCTACAATGAGCAGTTCTTC
TRBV9	TRBD2	NA	TRBJ2-2	CASSVGPSGSMGGELFF	TGTGCCAGCAGCGTAGGTCCTAGCGGGAGTATGGGCGGGGAGCTGTTTTTT
TRBV5-1	NA	NA	TRBJ2-5	CASSLVSGQETQYF	TGCGCCAGCAGCTTGGTTAGCGGCCAAGAGACCCAGTACTTC
TRBV4-2	TRBD2	NA	TRBJ2-3	CASSQRAGATGDTQYF	TGTGCCAGCAGCCAACGAGCGGGAGCCACAGGAGATACGCAGTATTTT
TRBV19	NA	NA	TRBJ2-7	CASSSRPGSYEQYF	TGTGCCAGTAGTAGCCGACCGGGATCCTACGAGCAGTACTTC
TRBV30	NA	NA	TRBJ2-3	CAWASSADTQYF	TGTGCCTGGGCTTCTTCCGCAGATACGCAGTATTTT
TRBV28	NA	NA	TRBJ1-4	CASSPRGAATNEKLFF	TGTGCCAGCAGTCCTCGAGGTGCAGCAACTAATGAAAAACTGTTTTTT
TRBV5-5	TRBD2	NA	TRBJ2-2	CASSLGEAGAVGHGELFF	TGTGCCAGCAGCTTGGGGGAAGCGGGAGCGGTCGGCCACGGGGAGCTGTTTTTT
TRBV14	NA	NA	TRBJ1-1	CASSQDSYTEAFF	TGTGCCAGCAGCCAGGACAGCTACACTGAAGCTTTCTTT
TRBV15	TRBD2	NA	TRBJ2-7	CATSRRQPGSSGRAGHEQYF	TGTGCCACCAGCAGGAGACAACCCGGGAGTAGCGGGAGGGCCGGGCACGAGCAGTACTTC
TRBV5-1	NA	NA	TRBJ2-3	CASSSIPIGKTDTQYF	TGCGCCAGCAGCAGTATTCCGATCGGAAAAACAGATACGCAGTATTTT